The clone carrying this TCR beta chain was seen a few times. Its target is not known. The data were obtained in a study of post-analysis software for immune sequencing data. About the study: The patients showed relapsing-remitting, secondary progressive and progressive-relapsing multiple sclerosis courses. Broader study findings: Those samples that were prepared in the same batch co-clustered strongly by F measure. Significantly decreased normalized Chao1 diversity was recorded for multiple sclerosis patients relative to controls. Compared with controls, patients had more of about 5 TRBV segments, including TRBV5-6, TRBV5-1 and TRBV20-1.

Sequencing libraries made from TCR beta cDNA carried unique molecular identifiers. T cells numbering roughly 0.85 to 11 million gave rise to 450,000 to 550,000 cDNA molecules. TCRdb called the PCR reads again in MiXCR, with one record for every CDR3 protein. Found here are 600,000 to 700,000 distinct CDR3 sequences, around 64% of them singletons; the top ten hold approximately 10%. The germline CDR1 and CDR2 sequences are MGHRA and YSYEKL. Trimming removed 3 bases at V and 6 bases at J, with 13 bases between. The CDR3 is 14 amino acids. Specimen: blood. The V gene is TRBV4-1, the J gene TRBJ2-3; D is possibly TRBD2 (5 bases). The origin of this receptor is a girl aged 2 to 10 with multiple sclerosis. The CDR3 sequence: CASSHPGTWDTQYF. The CDR3 nucleotides are TGCGCCAGCAGCCATCCGGGAACTTGGGATACGCAGTATTTT.